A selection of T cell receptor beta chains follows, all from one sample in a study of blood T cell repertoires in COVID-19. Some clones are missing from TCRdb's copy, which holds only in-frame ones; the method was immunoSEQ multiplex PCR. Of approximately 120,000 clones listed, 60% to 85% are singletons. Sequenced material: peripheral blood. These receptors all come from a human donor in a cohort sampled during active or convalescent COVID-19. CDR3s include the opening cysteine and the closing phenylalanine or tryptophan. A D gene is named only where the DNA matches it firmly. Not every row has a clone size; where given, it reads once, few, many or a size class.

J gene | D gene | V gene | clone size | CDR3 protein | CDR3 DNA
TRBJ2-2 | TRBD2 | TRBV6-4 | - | CASRKERDVGELFF | TGTGCCAGCAGAAAAGAGCGGGATGTCGGGGAGCTGTTTTTT
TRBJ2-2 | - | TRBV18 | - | CASSPGGAGELFF | TGTGCCAGCTCACCCGGAGGCGCCGGGGAGCTGTTTTTT
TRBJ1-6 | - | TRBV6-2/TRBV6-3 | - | CASSPDGGSPLHF | TGTGCCAGCAGTCCGGACGGAGGTTCACCCCTCCACTTT
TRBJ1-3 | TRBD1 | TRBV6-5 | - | CASRRGQGFGNTIYF | TGTGCCAGCAGAAGGGGACAGGGCTTTGGAAACACCATATATTTT
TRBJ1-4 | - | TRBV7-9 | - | CASSLGQGNFEKLFF | TGTGCCAGCAGCTTAGGGCAGGGTAATTTCGAAAAACTGTTTTTT
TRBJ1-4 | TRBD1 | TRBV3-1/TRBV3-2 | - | CASSRGQGNEKLFF | TGTGCCAGCAGCCGGGGACAGGGAAATGAAAAACTGTTTTTT
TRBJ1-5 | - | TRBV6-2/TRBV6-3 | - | CASSYETFNQPQHF | TGTGCCAGCAGTTACGAGACATTTAATCAGCCCCAGCATTTT
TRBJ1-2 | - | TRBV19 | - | CASSLGSTNYGYTF | TGTGCCAGTAGTTTGGGCAGTACTAACTATGGCTACACCTTC
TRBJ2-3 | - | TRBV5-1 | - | CASSVGGYTDTQYF | TGCGCCAGCAGTGTCGGGGGTTACACAGATACGCAGTATTTT
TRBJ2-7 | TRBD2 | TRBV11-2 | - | CASSSRTSGGSYEQYF | TGTGCCAGCAGTTCCCGGACTAGCGGGGGTAGCTACGAGCAGTACTTC
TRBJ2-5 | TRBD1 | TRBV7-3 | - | CASSKTGGAEETQYF | TGTGCCAGCAGCAAGACAGGGGGCGCGGAAGAGACCCAGTACTTC
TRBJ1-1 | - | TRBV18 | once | CASSPQGMNTEAFF | TGTGCCAGCTCACCACAGGGGATGAACACTGAAGCTTTCTTT
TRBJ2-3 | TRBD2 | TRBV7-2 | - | CASSLEIGGGRDTQYF | TGTGCCAGCAGCTTAGAAATAGGTGGCGGGAGGGATACGCAGTATTTT
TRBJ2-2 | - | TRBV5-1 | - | CASNREVSNTGELFF | TGCGCCTCTAACCGTGAAGTTTCGAACACCGGGGAGCTGTTTTTT
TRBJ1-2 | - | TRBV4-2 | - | CASSLNTGTVYTF | TGTGCCAGCAGCCTAAACACAGGGACGGTCTACACCTTC
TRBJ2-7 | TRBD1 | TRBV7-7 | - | CASSLGPGGRYEQYF | TGTGCCAGCAGCTTAGGGCCAGGGGGCAGGTACGAGCAGTACTTC
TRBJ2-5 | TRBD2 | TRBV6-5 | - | CASSYGLAGDQETQYF | TGTGCCAGCAGTTACGGACTAGCGGGAGACCAAGAGACCCAGTACTTC
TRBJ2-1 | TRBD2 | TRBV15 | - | CATGTRGVVSYNEQFF | TGTGCCACCGGGACTAGAGGAGTGGTGTCCTACAATGAGCAGTTCTTC
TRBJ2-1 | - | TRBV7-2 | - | CASSFTWGPGNEQFF | TGTGCCAGCAGCTTTACGTGGGGCCCAGGAAATGAGCAGTTCTTC
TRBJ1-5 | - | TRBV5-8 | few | CASSGTRNQPQHF | TGTGCCAGCAGCGGGACACGCAATCAGCCCCAGCATTTT
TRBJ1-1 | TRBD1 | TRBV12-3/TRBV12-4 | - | CASSLEHRGRAFF | TGTGCCAGCAGTTTAGAACACAGGGGGAGAGCTTTCTTT
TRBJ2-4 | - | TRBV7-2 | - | CASSFTGPSAKNIQYF | TGTGCCAGCAGCTTCACAGGTCCATCGGCCAAAAACATTCAGTACTTC
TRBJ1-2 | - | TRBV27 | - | CASSFSRGTAYGYTF | TGTGCCAGCAGTTTTTCGCGGGGTACGGCCTATGGCTACACCTTC
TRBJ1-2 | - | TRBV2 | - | CASIGRGLYGYTF | TGTGCCAGCATCGGCAGGGGTCTCTATGGCTACACCTTC
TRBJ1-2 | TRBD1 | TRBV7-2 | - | CASSSDRGGGGYTF | TGTGCCAGCAGCTCGGACAGGGGGGGCGGTGGCTACACCTTC
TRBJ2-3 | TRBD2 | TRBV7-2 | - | CASSSRGGITDTQYF | TGTGCCAGCAGCTCGCGGGGGGGCATCACAGATACGCAGTATTTT
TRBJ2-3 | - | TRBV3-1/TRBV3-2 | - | CASSSEDRASTDTQYF | TGTGCCAGCAGCTCCGAGGACAGAGCTAGCACAGATACGCAGTATTTT
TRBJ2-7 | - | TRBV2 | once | CASTGHHEQYF | TGTGCCAGTACGGGTCACCACGAGCAGTACTTC
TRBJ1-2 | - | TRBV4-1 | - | CASSQDRWGGLVSSNYGYTF | TGCGCCAGCAGCCAAGATCGTTGGGGGGGCTTGGTTTCCTCTAACTATGGCTACACCTTC